The rows below give T cell receptor beta chains drawn from one sample of a study of CD8+ T cells in alopecia areata. Sequenced by immunoSEQ multiplex PCR; TCRdb stores in-frame clones only, minus some. The sample lists hundreds of thousands of clones, less than 45% occurring once. The source was CD4+ T cells sorted from blood, collected between weeks 30 and 35, from a patient treated with tofacitinib. The receptors originated from a human donor with alopecia areata. The CDR3 runs from the conserved cysteine through the conserved F or W. Each record gives: CDR3 DNA, CDR3 protein, V gene, J gene, clone size, D gene. The D gene is left open where the match is weak. Clone size, where shown, is once, few, many, or a class for clones that have expanded.

DNA: TGTGCCAGCTCACCACCAGGCACCAGCTCCTACAATGAGCAGTTCTTC; CDR3: CASSPPGTSSYNEQFF; V: TRBV18; J: TRBJ2-1; size: few; D: -
DNA: TGTGCCATCAGTGAGCCACCGAGCGGGGAGCTGTTTTTT; CDR3: CAISEPPSGELFF; V: TRBV10-3; J: TRBJ2-2; size: -; D: -
DNA: TGTGCCAGCAGCTTCAATTCACCCCTCCACTTT; CDR3: CASSFNSPLHF; V: TRBV7-9; J: TRBJ1-6; size: -; D: -
DNA: TGTGCCACCAGCGGAGGACTAGCGGGGGGCACAGATACGCAGTATTTT; CDR3: CATSGGLAGGTDTQYF; V: TRBV15; J: TRBJ2-3; size: -; D: TRBD2
DNA: TGTGCCAGCTCACCAAAGACACACGCGAACACCGGGGAGCTGTTTTTT; CDR3: CASSPKTHANTGELFF; V: TRBV18; J: TRBJ2-2; size: few; D: -
DNA: TGTGCCAGCAGCGTTTTATCGGGGGAGCTGTTTTTT; CDR3: CASSVLSGELFF; V: TRBV9; J: TRBJ2-2; size: -; D: -
DNA: TGTGCCTGGAGTGCGGGACTGAATACCAATGAGCAGTTCTTC; CDR3: CAWSAGLNTNEQFF; V: TRBV30; J: TRBJ2-1; size: -; D: -
DNA: TGTGCCAGCAGCTTAGTGGGGACAGCCGCCAAAAACATTCAGTACTTC; CDR3: CASSLVGTAAKNIQYF; V: TRBV7-2; J: TRBJ2-4; size: few; D: TRBD1
DNA: TGTGCCAGTAGTATAGAGTACCAGCCCCAGCATTTT; CDR3: CASSIEYQPQHF; V: TRBV19; J: TRBJ1-5; size: -; D: -
DNA: TGTGCCAGCAGCTTGTTAGTGTTGAGGGGGCGCCCCGGCTACACCTTC; CDR3: CASSLLVLRGRPGYTF; V: TRBV7-9; J: TRBJ1-2; size: -; D: TRBD1
DNA: TGTGCCAGCAGTTACTCAGGCTCTCATCAGGAGCAGTTCTTC; CDR3: CASSYSGSHQEQFF; V: TRBV6-5; J: TRBJ2-1; size: -; D: -
DNA: TGTGCCAGCAGTGCCAACTCCGGGACGATAAACGAGCAGTACTTC; CDR3: CASSANSGTINEQYF; V: TRBV7-3; J: TRBJ2-7; size: -; D: -
DNA: TGCAGCGTTGAAGTTGGGACAGGGGGCGCAGCTTTCTTT; CDR3: CSVEVGTGGAAFF; V: TRBV29-1; J: TRBJ1-1; size: few; D: TRBD1
DNA: TGTGCCAGCAGTTTTACTGGGGTCAGGAACACTGAAGCTTTCTTT; CDR3: CASSFTGVRNTEAFF; V: TRBV6-5; J: TRBJ1-1; size: -; D: -
DNA: TGTGCCAGCAGGGATGACAGGACCCCGAACACTGAAGCTTTCTTT; CDR3: CASRDDRTPNTEAFF; V: TRBV2; J: TRBJ1-1; size: -; D: -
DNA: TGCGCCAGCAGCCAAGGAAGACTGGCGGGAGAACATGAGCAGTTCTTC; CDR3: CASSQGRLAGEHEQFF; V: TRBV4-1; J: TRBJ2-1; size: -; D: TRBD2
DNA: TGTGCCAGTAGTCCCCAGGCCGGGGGAGACTATGGCTACACCTTC; CDR3: CASSPQAGGDYGYTF; V: TRBV19; J: TRBJ1-2; size: -; D: -
DNA: TGTGCCAGCAGCCGGGACGCTCCTCAGCCCCAGCATTTT; CDR3: CASSRDAPQPQHF; V: TRBV7-2; J: TRBJ1-5; size: -; D: -
DNA: TGTGCCAGCAGTGTATCGTTGAGCACTGAAGCTTTCTTT; CDR3: CASSVSLSTEAFF; V: TRBV6-1; J: TRBJ1-1; size: few; D: -
DNA: TGTGCCAGCTCACGGTTCCAAGAGACCCAGTACTTC; CDR3: CASSRFQETQYF; V: TRBV18; J: TRBJ2-5; size: few; D: -
DNA: TGCAGTGCCTCTGAAGCTTTCTTT; CDR3: CSASEAFF; V: TRBV20-1; J: TRBJ1-1; size: few; D: -
DNA: TGTGCCAGCAGGTGGACTAGTGGGTCCTACAATGAGCAGTTCTTC; CDR3: CASRWTSGSYNEQFF; V: TRBV7-9; J: TRBJ2-1; size: -; D: TRBD2
DNA: TGTGCCACTAGTAAAGACAGGGGGAACACCGGGGAGCTGTTTTTT; CDR3: CATSKDRGNTGELFF; V: TRBV19; J: TRBJ2-2; size: few; D: TRBD1
DNA: TGTGCCAGCAGTCAACCAGGGTCTTACTACACCTTC; CDR3: CASSQPGSYYTF; V: TRBV6-5; J: TRBJ1-2; size: many; D: -
DNA: TGTGCCAGCACCGGCTCCTATAATTCACCCCTCCACTTT; CDR3: CASTGSYNSPLHF; V: TRBV28; J: TRBJ1-6; size: -; D: -
DNA: TGTGCCAGCAGTGAATCCCCCAGGGGGACCACTGAAGCTTTCTTT; CDR3: CASSESPRGTTEAFF; V: TRBV25-1; J: TRBJ1-1; size: -; D: TRBD1
DNA: TGTGCCAGCAGATCTGCTCTGGGACCGACTACGAGTGAAGCTTTCTTT; CDR3: CASRSALGPTTSEAFF; V: TRBV5-6; J: TRBJ1-1; size: -; D: -
DNA: TGTGCCAGCAGTTACACCATAAATTCACCCCTCCACTTT; CDR3: CASSYTINSPLHF; V: TRBV6-6; J: TRBJ1-6; size: -; D: -
DNA: TGTGCCAGCAGTGAGGACTTTCAAGAGACCCAGTACTTC; CDR3: CASSEDFQETQYF; V: TRBV25-1; J: TRBJ2-5; size: -; D: -
DNA: TGCAGCGTTGTGAGGGTAGGGGGAGGAGGTACGAGGAACACTGAAGCTTTCTTT; CDR3: CSVVRVGGGGTRNTEAFF; V: TRBV29-1; J: TRBJ1-1; size: -; D: -
DNA: TGCGCCAGCAGCGGGAGGACTGCGCTAACTTACCATGAGCAGTTCTTC; CDR3: CASSGRTALTYHEQFF; V: TRBV5-1; J: TRBJ2-1; size: -; D: -
DNA: TGTGCCTGGAGTGTGAGGGGGGGTGAAGCTTTCTTT; CDR3: CAWSVRGGEAFF; V: TRBV30; J: TRBJ1-1; size: -; D: -
DNA: TGCGCCAGCAGCCAAGTTGACTTAGGACTAGCGGGTACCAATGAGCAGTTCTTC; CDR3: CASSQVDLGLAGTNEQFF; V: TRBV4-1; J: TRBJ2-1; size: -; D: TRBD2
DNA: TGTGCCATCAGTCGGGACTCACCGGGGGAGACCCAGTACTTC; CDR3: CAISRDSPGETQYF; V: TRBV10-3; J: TRBJ2-5; size: -; D: -
DNA: TGTGCCATCAGTGGGGGACAGGGGAGCTCCTACGAGCAGTACTTC; CDR3: CAISGGQGSSYEQYF; V: TRBV10-3; J: TRBJ2-7; size: -; D: TRBD1
DNA: TGCAGCCTACATAGGACAGGGAACACTGAAGCTTTCTTT; CDR3: CSLHRTGNTEAFF; V: TRBV29-1; J: TRBJ1-1; size: few; D: TRBD1
DNA: TGTGCCAGCAGCTTGCTAGCAGCCTCTAGCACAGATACGCAGTATTTT; CDR3: CASSLLAASSTDTQYF; V: TRBV5-4; J: TRBJ2-3; size: few; D: -
DNA: TGTGCCAGCTCTCAAAGCAGGAACTATGGCTACACCTTC; CDR3: CASSQSRNYGYTF; V: TRBV9; J: TRBJ1-2; size: -; D: -
DNA: TGTGCCAGCAGTTCCCCCCCTATCCCAAACACCATATATTTT; CDR3: CASSSPPIPNTIYF; V: TRBV28; J: TRBJ1-3; size: few; D: -
DNA: TGTGCCAGCAGCTTAGGGCGTCCGTATGGCTACACCTTC; CDR3: CASSLGRPYGYTF; V: TRBV11-2; J: TRBJ1-2; size: -; D: -
DNA: TGTGCCAGCAGCCAGGACACTTACTATGGCTACACCTTC; CDR3: CASSQDTYYGYTF; V: TRBV7-2; J: TRBJ1-2; size: -; D: -
DNA: TGTGCCAGCAGCGTAGACGGCAGGAGCTACGAGCAGTACTTC; CDR3: CASSVDGRSYEQYF; V: TRBV9; J: TRBJ2-7; size: -; D: -
DNA: TGCAGCGTCGCAGGACAGGGAAACACCATATATTTT; CDR3: CSVAGQGNTIYF; V: TRBV29-1; J: TRBJ1-3; size: -; D: -
DNA: TGTGCCAGCAGCGAAAATGCAGATACGCAGTATTTT; CDR3: CASSENADTQYF; V: TRBV11-1; J: TRBJ2-3; size: -; D: -
DNA: TGTGCCCTCACAGGGGATAGCAATCAGCCCCAGCATTTT; CDR3: CALTGDSNQPQHF; V: TRBV30; J: TRBJ1-5; size: few; D: TRBD1
DNA: TGTGCCAGCAATTATCGTTCAGAGCAGTACTTC; CDR3: CASNYRSEQYF; V: TRBV6-1; J: TRBJ2-7; size: -; D: -